The TCR beta chain under discussion was sequenced for a study of T cell repertoires in cytomegalovirus infection. In the study overall: Public TCR beta signatures indicated both CMV infection and matching HLA type.

General study results and limits: CMV carriers with the relevant HLA were identified by cumulative public TCR beta family frequency. The ex vivo response was dominated by HLA-C-restricted CMV-specific TCR beta clonotypes.

This CDR3 region has 14 residues. The germline V gene encodes CDR1 SGHTA and CDR2 FQGNSA. V shed 1 base and J shed 1 base, with 7 bases lying between them. This clonotype has ten or more counts. Its antigen is as yet unknown. From the reads, TCRdb called clonotypes with MiXCR, one entry per CDR3 protein. Seen here are 200,000 or so distinct CDR3 sequences, under 25% observed once, and the top ten hold around 3.2%. The material sequenced was PBMCs. This clonotype originated in a human donor in good health (CMV status not recorded). Some clones in this sample may be carry-over from other donors' samples. The chain is built from TRBV7-2 and TRBJ2-5; D might be TRBD2 (5 bases). DNA for the CDR3: TGTGCCAGCAGCTTAGGAGGGAGCCAAGAGACCCAGTACTTC. It codes for CASSLGGSQETQYF.